Listed here are 3 T cell receptor beta chains from one sample, sequenced in a study of liver allograft versus peripheral blood T cells. Across the study: Liver transplant recipients had T cell receptor repertoires compared between transplanted liver and peripheral blood.

MiXCR was run by TCRdb on the reads, yielding one entry per CDR3 protein. The sample yields several thousand distinct CDR3 sequences, about 15% seen once. These receptors were obtained from a human patient who had a liver transplant. A share of the T cells may be of graft donor origin.

By proportion, this clonotype is medium-sized. The rearrangement uses TRBV6-1 and TRBJ2-3; TRBD1 agrees at 7 bases. There are 12 residues in the CDR3. V shed 3 bases, J shed 14 bases, and the junction held 8 bases outside the gene matches. Germline CDR1 is MNHNS and CDR2 is SASEGT. The CDR3 sequence: CASSDPGQVGYF. The CDR3 region has the DNA TGTGCCAGCAGTGACCCAGGACAGGTCGGGTATTTT.

In its sample, this clonotype is medium-sized (0.01 to 0.1%). V gene TRBV6-6 combines with J gene TRBJ1-1; D may be TRBD1 (6 bases). V was pared by 5 bases and J by 0 bases, with 13 bases between. The CDR3 is made up of 15 amino acids. Germline CDR1 is MNHNY and CDR2 is SVGAGI (reference sequence). As DNA, the CDR3 is TGTGCCAGCAGTCCCGGACAGATCATGAACACTGAAGCTTTCTTT. Translated, it gives CASSPGQIMNTEAFF.

This clonotype was recorded at least ten times. The chain uses TRBV28 and TRBJ1-6; D is possibly TRBD1 (5 bases). The CDR3 is 15 residues long. The V gene's germline CDR1 is MDHEN and CDR2 SYDVKM. With 5 bases removed from V and 5 bases from J, the gap between germline ends came to 13 bases. DNA of the CDR3: TGTGCCAGCAGTCCTCACCAGGGCAATAATTCACCCCTCCACTTT. As protein: CASSPHQGNNSPLHF. Combining the CDR3 with reference TRBV28 and TRBJ1-6 gives the whole variable domain DVKVTQSSRYLVKRTGEKVFLECVQDMDHENMFWYRQDPGLGLRLIYFSYDVKMKEKGDIPEGYSVSREKKERFSLILESASTNQTSMYLCASSPHQGNNSPLHFGNGTRLTVT.